Shown below are 26 T cell receptor beta chains from a single sample sequenced in a study of T cell responses to AZD1222 COVID-19 vaccine. The table came from immunoSEQ multiplex PCR; TCRdb's copy has only in-frame clones and leaves some out. Its clone listing holds about 140,000 clones. The sample taken for sequencing was peripheral blood. These receptors all stem from an adult in good health.

The chain couples TRBV7-6 to TRBJ1-1; TRBD1 is a possible D gene (6 bases). In germline, CDR1 is SGHVS, CDR2 FNYEAQ. This CDR3 is 13 amino acids long. V dropped 2 bases and J dropped 4 bases, with 8 bases sitting between them. The CDR3 bases are TGTGCCAGCAGCTTACAGGGGAGCACTGAAGCTTTCTTT. This gives the protein CASSLQGSTEAFF.

The chain combines TRBV12-3 or TRBV12-4 with TRBJ1-1, with D perhaps matching TRBD1 (5 bases). The CDR3 is made up of 12 amino acids. V shed 8 bases and J shed 3 bases, with 10 bases lying between them. In nucleotides, the CDR3 is TGTGCCAGCGCCAGGGATCACACTGAAGCTTTCTTT. Protein product: CASARDHTEAFF.

This chain uses TRBV29-1 with TRBJ2-3; the D gene is possibly TRBD1 (5 bases). Trimming stripped 7 bases from V and 0 bases from J, with 8 bases between. Germline CDR1 reads SQVTM; CDR2 reads ANQGSEA. CDR3 length: 12 amino acids. CDR3 DNA: TGCAGCGGCCGACAGAGCACAGATACGCAGTATTTT. This sequence encodes CSGRQSTDTQYF.

The V call is TRBV7-8, the J call TRBJ2-1; the match to TRBD2 covers 8 bases. The V gene's germline CDR1 is SGHVS and CDR2 FQNEAQ. V gave up 5 bases and J gave up 5 bases; unmatched junction bases: 11. CDR3 size: 16 residues. CDR3 amino acids: CASSLDPGRENNEQFF. For the CDR3, the DNA is TGTGCCAGCAGCCTAGACCCCGGGAGGGAAAACAATGAGCAGTTCTTC.

This chain links TRBV7-2 with TRBJ1-2; D uncertain. Trimming shortened V by 1 base and J by 13 bases, and 16 bases separated the two germline ends. The germline V gene has CDR1 SGHTA and CDR2 FQGNSA. CDR3 size: 13 residues. The CDR3 DNA sequence: TGTGCCAGCAGCTTAGTTGACACCGCTTTTTCCACCTTC. It codes for CASSLVDTAFSTF. The full variable domain, rest sourced from reference TRBV7-2 and TRBJ1-2, is GAGVSQSPSNKVTEKGKDVELRCDPISGHTALYWYRQSLGQGLEFLIYFQGNSAPDKSGLPSDRFSAERTGGSVSTLTIQRTQQEDSAVYLCASSLVDTAFSTFGSGTRLTVV.

This chain joins TRBV5-8 and TRBJ1-5, with D unresolved. From germline, CDR1 is SGHTS and CDR2 YDEGEE. The CDR3 consists of 14 residues. V shed 0 bases and J shed 6 bases, with 10 bases lying between them. The CDR3 nucleotides are TGTGCCAGCAGCTTGGCGAGCACGGGTCAGCCCCAGCATTTT. It yields the protein CASSLASTGQPQHF. The complete variable domain, with remaining parts taken from reference TRBV5-8 and TRBJ1-5, reads EAGVTQSPTHLIKTRGQQATLRCSPISGHTSVYWYQQALGLGLQFLLWYDEGEERNRGNFPPRFSGRQFPNYSSELNVNALELEDSALYLCASSLASTGQPQHFGDGTRLSIL.

CDR3 loop: CASSLSEGYYGYTF. In DNA form, the CDR3 reads TGCGCCAGCAGCTTGTCTGAGGGATACTATGGCTACACCTTC. The V gene is TRBV5-1, the J gene TRBJ1-2; unclear D gene. This CDR3 region has 14 residues. Germline CDR1 reads SGHRS; CDR2 reads YFSETQ. Trimming removed 1 base from V and 3 bases from J, with 10 bases in between.

This chain uses TRBV11-1 with TRBJ2-3; TRBD2 agrees at 10 bases. Looked up from germline, CDR1 is SGHAT and CDR2 is FQDESV (reference sequence). Trimming at V came to 6 bases and at J to 0 bases, leaving 3 bases not matched to a gene. This CDR3 has 15 residues. The CDR3 region is CASSLAGESTDTQYF. The CDR3 bases are TGTGCCAGCAGTCTAGCGGGAGAAAGCACAGATACGCAGTATTTT.

The chain couples TRBV6-5 to TRBJ1-1; D is undetermined. Germline V gene lookup returns CDR1 MNHEY and CDR2 SVGAGI. The CDR3 has 15 amino acids. Trimming left V 0 bases short and J 3 bases short, with 11 bases between. In nucleotides, the CDR3 is TGTGCCAGCAGTTACTCACGGAGTGTCGACACTGAAGCTTTCTTT. It is translated as CASSYSRSVDTEAFF.

V and J are TRBV19 and TRBJ1-6, with D unclear. V shed 5 bases and J shed 7 bases, with 9 bases lying between them. The germline CDR1 and CDR2 sequences are LNHDA and SQIVND (reference sequence). This CDR3 region has 13 residues. The CDR3 region is CASSAPGNSPLHF. As DNA, the CDR3 is TGTGCCAGTAGTGCGCCGGGAAATTCACCCCTCCACTTT.

The V gene is TRBV6-6, the J gene TRBJ1-5; D is uncertain. V was trimmed by 6 bases and J by 2 bases, leaving 14 bases between them. Germline lookup yields CDR1 MNHNY and CDR2 SVGAGI (reference sequence). This CDR3 is built from 15 residues. CDR3 sequence: CASSRDDLRNQPQHF. CDR3 coding DNA: TGTGCCAGCAGCCGCGACGACCTTCGCAATCAGCCCCAGCATTTT.

Comments on this clone: The same CDR3 is also encoded by other DNA sequences in this sample. The chain employs TRBV7-2 and TRBJ1-2; tentatively, D is TRBD1 (5 bases). The CDR3 runs to 13 residues. The V end was cut by 5 bases, the J end by 4 bases, with 11 bases between. CDR1 is SGHTA, CDR2 FQGNSA, per germline. This CDR3 reads CASSQGGGYGYTF. Here the CDR3 DNA reads TGTGCCAGCAGCCAGGGTGGGGGCTATGGCTACACCTTC. The full variable domain, its missing parts supplied by reference TRBV7-2 and TRBJ1-2, is GAGVSQSPSNKVTEKGKDVELRCDPISGHTALYWYRQSLGQGLEFLIYFQGNSAPDKSGLPSDRFSAERTGGSVSTLTIQRTQQEDSAVYLCASSQGGGYGYTFGSGTRLTVV.

The chain recombines TRBV12-3 or TRBV12-4 with TRBJ1-1; no firm D call. The CDR3 loop spans 12 amino acids. The germline V and J ends were trimmed by 2 bases and 4 bases, with 5 bases remaining between them. CDR3 loop: CASSLWVTEAFF. CDR3 coding DNA: TGTGCCAGCAGTTTATGGGTCACTGAAGCTTTCTTT.

The chain carries TRBV7-3 and TRBJ2-3; D ambiguous. The V end was cut by 3 bases, the J end by 4 bases, with 5 bases between. This CDR3 spans 12 amino acids. Germline CDR1 and CDR2: SGHTA and FQGTGA. The DNA of the CDR3 is TGTGCCAGCAGCTTTCCTTCAGATACGCAGTATTTT. It specifies CASSFPSDTQYF.

This chain joins TRBV29-1 and TRBJ2-7; unclear D gene. V lost 6 bases, J lost 7 bases, and 16 bases lay in between. Germline CDR1 and CDR2: SQVTM and ANQGSEA. The CDR3 runs 12 residues. The CDR3 spells CSVRPMAGEQYF. The CDR3 DNA sequence: TGCAGCGTACGTCCTATGGCCGGAGAGCAGTACTTC.

The rearrangement joins TRBV7-2 to TRBJ2-3; D is possibly TRBD2 (5 bases). CDR3 length: 14 residues. V was pared by 5 bases and J by 4 bases, with 13 bases between. Germline CDR1 SGHTA, CDR2 FQGNSA. The CDR3 region has the DNA TGTGCCAGCAGCCTGAGGGTAGCACCAGATACGCAGTATTTT. As protein: CASSLRVAPDTQYF.

The CDR3: CASSISRDTGELFF. The CDR3 DNA sequence: TGTGCCAGTAGTATATCCAGGGACACCGGGGAGCTGTTTTTT. The rearrangement links TRBV19 to TRBJ2-2, with D tentatively TRBD1 (5 bases). The germline V gene encodes CDR1 LNHDA and CDR2 SQIVND (reference sequence). The CDR3 spans 14 residues. The V end was cut by 2 bases, the J end by 3 bases, with 7 bases between.

J is TRBJ1-1 and V is TRBV7-9; D may be TRBD1 (5 bases). The CDR3 contains 14 residues. V was pared by 5 bases and J by 4 bases, with 14 bases between. Germline V gene lookup returns CDR1 SEHNR and CDR2 FQNEAQ (reference sequence). The CDR3 region is CASSAPGRGTEAFF. The CDR3 DNA reads as TGTGCCAGCAGCGCCCCGGGGCGGGGCACTGAAGCTTTCTTT.

Here the CDR3 DNA reads TGTGCCAGCAGTTACGGACAGGGGTGGACCGGGGAGCTGTTTTTT. Protein: CASSYGQGWTGELFF. The chain couples TRBV6-5 to TRBJ2-2; TRBD1 matches at 9 bases. The germline gives CDR1 MNHEY, CDR2 SVGAGI. Trimming removed 2 bases from V and 5 bases from J; junction bases left unmatched: 3. The length of the CDR3 is 15 residues.

V usage is TRBV30 and J usage is TRBJ2-2; perhaps TRBD1 as D (5 bases). The CDR3 length is 14 residues. Germline V gives CDR1 GTSNPN, CDR2 SVGIG (reference sequence). V shed 5 bases and J shed 2 bases, with 12 bases lying between them. The CDR3 DNA is TGTGCCTGGGGGGCCGACAGCAACACCGGGGAGCTGTTTTTT. Protein product: CAWGADSNTGELFF.

CDR3 loop: CAWSVLPNTEAFF. CDR3 in DNA: TGTGCCTGGAGTGTTTTGCCTAACACTGAAGCTTTCTTT. The V call is TRBV30, the J call TRBJ1-1; D gene unclear. The ends were cut back, 0 bases at V and 2 bases at J, with 7 bases in the middle. Germline V gene sequence: CDR1 GTSNPN, CDR2 SVGIG (reference sequence). The CDR3 runs 13 residues.

The rearrangement joins TRBV9 to TRBJ1-2; TRBD1 aligns across 12 bases. The trim removed 0 bases at V and 13 bases at J, leaving 7 bases unmatched. The CDR3 has 14 amino acids. Germline loops: CDR1 SGDLS, CDR2 YYNGEE. The CDR3 bases are TGTGCCAGCAGCGTAGACTGGGACAGGGGGCCCGGCACCTTC. It encodes CASSVDWDRGPGTF.

The CDR3 here is CASSPGGGGYQPQHF. In DNA form, the CDR3 reads TGTGCCAGCAGCCCAGGAGGCGGGGGCTATCAGCCCCAGCATTTT. V is TRBV5-8 and J is TRBJ1-5; perhaps TRBD1 as D (6 bases). The germline gives CDR1 SGHTS, CDR2 YDEGEE. V was trimmed by 4 bases and J by 5 bases, leaving 16 bases between them. This CDR3 comprises 15 residues.

The chain uses TRBV11-1 and TRBJ1-4; 7 bases line up with TRBD1. The CDR3 runs to 15 residues. J was trimmed by 2 bases and V by 5 bases; bases with no gene match: 5. Per germline, CDR1 SGHAT and CDR2 FQDESV (reference sequence). This CDR3 is CASSALRGTNEKLFF. DNA for the CDR3: TGTGCCAGCAGCGCACTCAGGGGGACTAATGAAAAACTGTTTTTT.

This sequence joins TRBV27 and TRBJ1-5, with a tentative D call TRBD1 (5 bases). Trimming took off 6 bases at V and 2 bases at J, with 5 bases between the two ends. The CDR3 runs 12 residues. The germline V gene has CDR1 MNHEY and CDR2 SMNVEV (reference sequence). The CDR3 DNA is TGTGCCAGCAGGGGGGGCAATCAGCCCCAGCATTTT. Encoded protein: CASRGGNQPQHF.

V is TRBV25-1 and J is TRBJ1-2; D is unclear. V shed 2 bases and J shed 7 bases, with 11 bases lying between them. The CDR3 sequence is 13 residues long. Germline V gives CDR1 MGHDK, CDR2 SYGVNS. CDR3 residues: CASSEPSSSGYTF. For the CDR3, the DNA is TGTGCCAGCAGTGAACCCTCCAGTTCTGGCTACACCTTC.